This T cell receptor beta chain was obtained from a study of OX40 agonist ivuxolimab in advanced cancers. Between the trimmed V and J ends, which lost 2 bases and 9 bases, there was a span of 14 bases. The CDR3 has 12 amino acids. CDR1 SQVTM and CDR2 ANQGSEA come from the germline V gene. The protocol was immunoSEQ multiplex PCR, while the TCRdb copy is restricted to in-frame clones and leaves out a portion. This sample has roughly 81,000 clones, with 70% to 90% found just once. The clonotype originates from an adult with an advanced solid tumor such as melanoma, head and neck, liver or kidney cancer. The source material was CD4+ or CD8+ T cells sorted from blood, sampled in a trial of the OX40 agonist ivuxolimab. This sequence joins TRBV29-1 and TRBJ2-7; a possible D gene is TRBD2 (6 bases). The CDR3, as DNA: TGCAGCGTTGAAAGGGGACTCGGCGGGCAGTACTTC. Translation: CSVERGLGGQYF.